This T cell receptor (beta chain) was captured in a study of blood T cell repertoires in COVID-19. About the research overall: There were acute and convalescent COVID-19 samples, and they came from the United States, Italy and Spain. T cells, B-cell-depleted T cells, or PBMCs supplied cDNA or gDNA.

Study processing details: For nucleated cells, counts were estimated from reference gene primer amplification. Assay used: immunoSEQ multiplex PCR; TCRdb lists only in-frame clones, some missing. V and J calls and clone size are those listed in that table; D and trimming were worked out from the DNA. This table has roughly 7,500 clones, 70% to 85% appearing once. The CDR3 length is 14 residues. The germline CDR1 and CDR2 sequences are MNHNS and SASEGT. This sequence originates from a human donor in a cohort sampled during active COVID-19. The sequencing sample was made of peripheral blood. The chain links TRBV6-1 to TRBJ2-7, with D perhaps TRBD1 (6 bases). The CDR3 spells CASREGSGAYEQYV. The CDR3 DNA follows: TGTGCCAGCAGGGAAGGGTCAGGGGCGTACGAGCAGTACGTC.